The present TCR beta chain was sequenced within a study of blood T cell repertoires in COVID-19. Overall study context: Donors in the United States, Italy and Spain gave samples during acute or convalescent COVID-19. The analysed material was cDNA or gDNA that came from T cells, B-cell-depleted T cells, or PBMCs.

Participants were aged about 18 to 100 years from 24 US areas. Cohorts were assigned according to the clinical history that participants reported. Sequenced by immunoSEQ multiplex PCR; TCRdb stores in-frame clones only, minus some. This sample yields 250,000 to 300,000 clones, of which under 95% are seen a single time; approximately 2.5% belongs to the top ten. J was trimmed by 8 bases and V by 3 bases; bases with no gene match: 13. The germline V gene has CDR1 LGHNA and CDR2 YNFKEQ. The CDR3 is 16 residues long. The specimen was PBMCs or T cells enriched from blood (not recorded which). This receptor was identified in a woman aged 40 to 50 with acute COVID-19. The V gene is TRBV4-2, the J gene TRBJ1-3, with 7 bases matching TRBD1. CDR3 in amino acids: CASSHGTDYRRDTIYF. CDR3 in DNA: TGTGCCAGCAGCCACGGGACAGACTACCGTCGGGACACCATATATTTT.